The 25 T cell receptor beta chains below come from one sample, sequenced in a study of blood T cell repertoires in COVID-19. TCRdb keeps only in-frame clones here, not all; method: immunoSEQ multiplex PCR. The profile shows under 300,000 clones, approximately 86% of them singletons. What was sequenced was peripheral blood. The receptor source for this set is a human donor in a cohort sampled during active COVID-19.

The chain's CDR3 is CASRSALAGGYEQYF. CDR3 nucleotide sequence: TGTGCCAGCAGATCCGCCCTAGCGGGAGGCTACGAGCAGTACTTC. The rearrangement joins TRBV28 to TRBJ2-7; 11 bases agree with TRBD2. The CDR3 has 15 residues. Germline CDR1 MDHEN, CDR2 SYDVKM. The J segment lost 3 bases and the V segment lost 6 bases, leaving 7 bases of the junction unmatched.

J is TRBJ2-1 and V is TRBV5-1; 8 nucleotides align to TRBD2. This CDR3 comprises 16 residues. V shed 0 bases, J shed 10 bases, and the junction held 12 bases outside the gene matches. Looked up from germline, CDR1 is SGHRS and CDR2 is YFSETQ. The CDR3 nucleotides read TGCGCCAGCAGCTTGGCTGTACAAGCGGGAGTTGGGGAGCAGTTCTTC. Residues: CASSLAVQAGVGEQFF. The variable domain in full, with the rest retrieved from reference TRBV5-1 and TRBJ2-1, is KAGVTQTPRYLIKTRGQQVTLSCSPISGHRSVSWYQQTPGQGLQFLFEYFSETQRNKGNFPGRFSGRQFSNSRSEMNVSTLELGDSALYLCASSLAVQAGVGEQFFGPGTRLTVL.

CDR3 nucleotides: TGTGCCAGCTCAAGTGCGGGAGGAGGATACGAGCAGTACTTC. Its translation is CASSSAGGGYEQYF. The rearrangement links TRBV18 to TRBJ2-7, with 8 bases aligning to TRBD2. CDR1 KGHSH and CDR2 LQKENI come from the germline V gene. CDR3 length equals 14 residues. V was pared by 5 bases and J by 4 bases, with 7 bases of the junction left unmatched.

This chain connects TRBV19 to TRBJ2-7; 8 bases fit TRBD2. The V segment lost 5 bases and the J segment 1 base; nucleotides outside the gene matches: 7. The CDR3 has 15 residues. Germline loops: CDR1 LNHDA, CDR2 SQIVND (reference sequence). This chain's CDR3 is CASSPAGGSSYEQYF. The DNA of the CDR3 is TGTGCCAGTAGTCCTGCGGGAGGATCGTCCTACGAGCAGTACTTC.

V is TRBV19 and J is TRBJ2-2, with TRBD1 as a possible D gene (5 bases). The CDR3 spans 16 residues. V lost 6 bases, J lost 0 bases, and 14 bases lay in between. Germline CDR1 LNHDA, CDR2 SQIVND (reference sequence). The CDR3 coding sequence is TGTGCCAGTAGACCTTTACAGGACGCGAACACCGGGGAGCTGTTTTTT. Amino acids: CASRPLQDANTGELFF.

V gene TRBV6-5 combines with J gene TRBJ2-7; D is ambiguous. Trimming removed 4 bases from V and 2 bases from J, with 9 bases in between. Germline lookup yields CDR1 MNHEY and CDR2 SVGAGI. This CDR3 contains 13 residues. The CDR3 spells CASSLLVTYEQYF. In nucleotides, the CDR3 is TGTGCCAGCAGTTTACTGGTAACCTACGAGCAGTACTTC.

This clone came up a few times. One end of the junction is discordant with germline, which a read error may explain. This chain joins TRBV7-8 and TRBJ1-4; weak D call: TRBD1 (5 bases). CDR3 length equals 16 residues. Germline CDR1 is SGHVS and CDR2 is FQNEAQ. The chain's CDR3 is CASRLRGTATNEKLFF. The CDR3, as DNA: TGTGCCAGCCGCTTAAGGGGAACAGCAACTAATGAAAAACTGTTTTTT.

V usage is TRBV2 and J usage is TRBJ1-2, with 7 bases that match TRBD1. V trimming: 3 bases; J trimming: 4 bases; junction bases outside the gene matches: 5. There are 14 residues in the CDR3. Germline V gene data show CDR1 as SNHLY and CDR2 as FYNNEI. The CDR3 DNA is TGTGCCAGCAGTGATGAGGGGGCATTCTATGGCTACACCTTC. Protein: CASSDEGAFYGYTF.

To note about this clone: In the same sample, other DNA sequences code for this CDR3. The V call is TRBV2, the J call TRBJ1-4; D gene ambiguous. Germline CDR1 reads SNHLY; CDR2 reads FYNNEI. Between the trimmed V and J ends, which lost 2 bases and 4 bases, there was a span of 5 bases. The CDR3 is 13 residues long. This CDR3 is CASSERGNEKLFF. CDR3 nucleotide sequence: TGTGCCAGCAGTGAACGGGGTAATGAAAAACTGTTTTTT. Together with reference TRBV2 and TRBJ1-4, the CDR3 gives the full variable domain: EPEVTQTPSHQVTQMGQEVILRCVPISNHLYFYWYRQILGQKVEFLVSFYNNEISEKSEIFDDQFSVERPDGSNFTLKIRSTKLEDSAMYFCASSERGNEKLFFGSGTQLSVL.

There are many counts of this clone. V gene TRBV6-5 combines with J gene TRBJ2-7; TRBD2 matches 8 bases. Germline CDR1 MNHEY, CDR2 SVGAGI. V was pared by 10 bases and J by 2 bases, with 13 bases of the junction left unmatched. CDR3 length: 15 amino acids. CDR3 DNA: TGTGCCACCAGAAACAAGCGGGGGAACCCCTACGAGCAGTACTTC. Translation: CATRNKRGNPYEQYF.

A remark on this clone: One junction end disagrees with the germline gene, perhaps due to a read error. Other DNA sequences in this sample translate to the same CDR3. The chain links TRBV27 to TRBJ1-3, with D perhaps matching TRBD1 (5 bases). CDR3 size: 15 residues. The germline CDR1 and CDR2 sequences are MNHEY and SMNVEV (reference sequence). This CDR3 is CASSSRQPSGNTIYF. As DNA, the CDR3 is TGTGCCAGTAGTTCCCGACAGCCCTCTGGAAACACCATATATTTT.

The chain uses TRBV16 and TRBJ1-5; TRBD1 aligns across 7 bases. This CDR3 region has 14 residues. The germline CDR1 and CDR2 sequences are KGHSY and FQNENV. Losses at the gene ends were 6 bases for V and 6 bases for J; bases not matched to a gene: 8. This CDR3 reads CASSPQGIGQPQHF. The CDR3 DNA follows: TGTGCCAGCAGTCCACAGGGGATTGGTCAGCCCCAGCATTTT.

The chain uses TRBV6-5 and TRBJ1-2; no firm D call. V gave up 6 bases and J gave up 5 bases, with 13 bases separating them. The CDR3 covers 13 residues. Germline V lookup: CDR1 MNHEY, CDR2 SVGAGI. CDR3 coding DNA: TGTGCCAGCAGCCCACAAGGAGAGTATGGCTACACCTTC. Its protein is CASSPQGEYGYTF.

The J gene is TRBJ2-3, the V gene TRBV5-6, with 14 bases matching TRBD2. With 1 base clipped from V and 0 bases from J, the junction kept 4 bases outside the gene matches. CDR1 and CDR2 from the germline V gene are SGHDT and YYEEEE. The CDR3 runs 18 residues. The CDR3 protein is CASSLRLAGGISTDTQYF. Written as DNA, the CDR3 is TGTGCCAGCAGCTTGAGACTAGCGGGGGGGATTAGCACAGATACGCAGTATTTT.

The V and J genes are TRBV24-1 and TRBJ2-3; 10 nucleotides match TRBD1. The CDR3 extends over 18 amino acids. The germline gives CDR1 KGHDR, CDR2 SFDVKD. V lost 2 bases and J lost 5; bases outside the gene matches: 12. Written as DNA, the CDR3 is TGTGCCACCAGTGATTCCAATATGAGACAGGGGGCTTTAGATACGCAGTATTTT. It yields the protein CATSDSNMRQGALDTQYF.

The CDR3: CASSGRTGRGNTIYF. Here the CDR3 DNA reads TGTGCCAGCAGCGGCCGGACAGGGAGGGGAAACACCATATATTTT. The V and J genes are TRBV9 and TRBJ1-3; TRBD1 aligns across 8 bases. CDR3 size: 15 residues. Per the germline V gene, CDR1 is SGDLS and CDR2 is YYNGEE. V lost 3 bases and J lost 4; bases outside the gene matches: 6.

The V and J genes are TRBV28 and TRBJ2-1; TRBD2 aligns across 13 bases. Looked up from germline, CDR1 is MDHEN and CDR2 is SYDVKM. Losses at the gene ends were 3 bases for V and 8 bases for J; bases not matched to a gene: 19. This CDR3 is built from 20 residues. CDR3 coding DNA: TGTGCCAGCAGTTTGGGACTACTAGCGGGAGGGCTTTTTCTACGTGATGAGCAGTTCTTC. This translates into CASSLGLLAGGLFLRDEQFF.

The J gene is TRBJ1-2, the V gene TRBV6-2 or TRBV6-3; no reliable D call. This CDR3 region has 12 residues. Germline values: CDR1 MNHEY, CDR2 SVGEGT. V lost 0 bases, J lost 8 bases, and 7 bases lay in between. The CDR3, as DNA: TGTGCCAGCAGTTACTCTTCCCGGGGCTACACCTTC. Translation: CASSYSSRGYTF.

The V gene is TRBV6-1, the J gene TRBJ2-3, with D perhaps matching TRBD2 (6 bases). The CDR3 length is 19 residues. Trimming removed 0 bases at V and 0 bases at J, with 19 bases between. CDR1 MNHNS and CDR2 SASEGT come from the germline V gene. The CDR3, as DNA: TGTGCCAGCAGTGAAGCTAGGCGGGTGGGGACTCAGAGCACAGATACGCAGTATTTT. It encodes CASSEARRVGTQSTDTQYF.

The J gene is TRBJ2-1, the V gene TRBV6-5, with 7 nucleotides matching TRBD2. The germline CDR1 and CDR2 sequences are MNHEY and SVGAGI. The CDR3 contains 15 residues. The ends lost 4 bases at V and 4 bases at J; junction bases unmatched: 7. The CDR3: CASSLGAGTYNEQFF. CDR3 coding DNA: TGTGCCAGCAGTTTAGGAGCGGGGACTTACAATGAGCAGTTCTTC.

The chain is built from TRBV5-6 and TRBJ2-2; 7 bases line up with TRBD1. The V segment lost 0 bases and the J segment 2 bases; nucleotides outside the gene matches: 1. There are 15 residues in the CDR3. CDR1 is SGHDT, CDR2 YYEEEE, per germline. CDR3 nucleotides: TGTGCCAGCAGCTTGGGGACAGGCAACACCGGGGAGCTGTTTTTT. Amino acid sequence: CASSLGTGNTGELFF.

This rearrangement joins TRBV5-1 to TRBJ2-7; TRBD2 matches 8 bases. V lost 7 bases, J lost 5 bases, and 8 bases stayed unmatched. This CDR3 region has 13 residues. CDR1 is SGHRS, CDR2 YFSETQ, per germline. The CDR3 nucleotides are TGCGCCAGCGGGGCGGGAGGTGCCCACGAGCAGTACTTC. Translation gives CASGAGGAHEQYF.

The chain couples TRBV29-1 to TRBJ2-5; TRBD2 matches at 14 bases. In germline, CDR1 is SQVTM, CDR2 ANQGSEA. This CDR3 comprises 14 residues. Losses at the gene ends were 5 bases for V and 3 bases for J; bases not matched to a gene: 2. CDR3 residues: CSVQGLAGEETQYF. The CDR3 DNA reads as TGCAGCGTTCAGGGACTAGCGGGAGAAGAGACCCAGTACTTC. Filled out from reference TRBV29-1 and TRBJ2-5, the complete variable domain reads SAVISQKPSRDICQRGTSLTIQCQVDSQVTMMFWYRQQPGQSLTLIATANQGSEATYESGFVIDKFPISRPNLTFSTLTVSNMSPEDSSIYLCSVQGLAGEETQYFGPGTRLLVL.

The chain joins TRBV4-1 to TRBJ1-2; D is uncertain. The CDR3 covers 15 residues. The germline gives CDR1 MGHRA, CDR2 YSYEKL. V gave up 0 bases and J gave up 7 bases, with 15 bases separating them. The CDR3 reads CASSQDWVQIPGYTF. DNA for the CDR3: TGCGCCAGCAGCCAAGATTGGGTACAGATACCTGGCTACACCTTC.

This chain uses TRBV29-1 with TRBJ2-7, with 9 bases matching TRBD2. Germline CDR1 and CDR2: SQVTM and ANQGSEA. This CDR3 has 13 residues. Germline trimming cut 4 bases from V and 3 bases from J; bases unmatched to any gene: 4. The CDR3 reads CSVAGLALYEQYF. CDR3 DNA sequence: TGCAGCGTTGCTGGACTAGCGCTCTACGAGCAGTACTTC.